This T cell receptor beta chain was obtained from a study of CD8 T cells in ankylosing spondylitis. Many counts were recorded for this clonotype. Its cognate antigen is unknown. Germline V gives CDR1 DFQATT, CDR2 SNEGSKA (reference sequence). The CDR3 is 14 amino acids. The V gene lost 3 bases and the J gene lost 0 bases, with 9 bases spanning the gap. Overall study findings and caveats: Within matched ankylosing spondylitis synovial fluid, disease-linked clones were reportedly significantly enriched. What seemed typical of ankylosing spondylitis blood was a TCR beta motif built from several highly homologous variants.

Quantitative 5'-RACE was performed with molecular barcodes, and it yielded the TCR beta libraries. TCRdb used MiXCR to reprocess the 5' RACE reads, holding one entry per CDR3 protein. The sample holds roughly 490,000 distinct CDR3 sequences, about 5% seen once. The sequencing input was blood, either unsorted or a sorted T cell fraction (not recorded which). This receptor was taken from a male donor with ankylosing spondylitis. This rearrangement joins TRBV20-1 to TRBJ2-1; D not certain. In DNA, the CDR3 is TGCAGTGCTAGTCGTCAGGTCTCCTACAATGAGCAGTTCTTC. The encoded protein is CSASRQVSYNEQFF.